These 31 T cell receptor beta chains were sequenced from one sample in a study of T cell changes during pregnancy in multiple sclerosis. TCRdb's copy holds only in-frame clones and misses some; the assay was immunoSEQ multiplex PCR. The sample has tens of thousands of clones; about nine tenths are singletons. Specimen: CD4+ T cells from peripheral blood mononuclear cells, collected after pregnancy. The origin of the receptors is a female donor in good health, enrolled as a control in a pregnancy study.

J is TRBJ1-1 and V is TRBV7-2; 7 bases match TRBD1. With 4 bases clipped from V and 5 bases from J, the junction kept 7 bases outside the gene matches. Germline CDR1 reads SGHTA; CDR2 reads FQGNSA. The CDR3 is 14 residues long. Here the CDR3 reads CASSSQGRRTEAFF. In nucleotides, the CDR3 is TGTGCCAGCAGCTCACAGGGGCGTCGGACTGAAGCTTTCTTT.

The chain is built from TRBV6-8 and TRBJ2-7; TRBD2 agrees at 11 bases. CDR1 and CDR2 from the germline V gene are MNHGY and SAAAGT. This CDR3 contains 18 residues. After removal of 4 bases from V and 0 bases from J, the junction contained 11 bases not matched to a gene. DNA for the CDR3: TGTGCCAGCAGTTCCGTTGGACTAGCGGGTCTTTGCTCCTACGAGCAGTACTTC. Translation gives CASSSVGLAGLCSYEQYF.

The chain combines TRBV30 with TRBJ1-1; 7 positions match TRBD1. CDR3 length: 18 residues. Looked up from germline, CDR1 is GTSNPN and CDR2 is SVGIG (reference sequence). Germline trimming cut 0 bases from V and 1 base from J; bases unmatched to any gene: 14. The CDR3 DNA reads TGTGCCTGGAGTGTCGTCGGGCCCGGACAGGAGACGAACACTGAAGCTTTCTTT. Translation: CAWSVVGPGQETNTEAFF.

CDR3 amino acids: CAWSVQGRQPQHF. Here the CDR3 DNA reads TGTGCCTGGAGTGTACAGGGGCGTCAGCCCCAGCATTTT. The V gene is TRBV30, the J gene TRBJ1-5; 7 bases agree with TRBD1. CDR1 is GTSNPN, CDR2 SVGIG, per germline (reference sequence). The CDR3 spans 13 residues. J lost 6 bases, V lost 0 bases, and 2 bases had no gene match.

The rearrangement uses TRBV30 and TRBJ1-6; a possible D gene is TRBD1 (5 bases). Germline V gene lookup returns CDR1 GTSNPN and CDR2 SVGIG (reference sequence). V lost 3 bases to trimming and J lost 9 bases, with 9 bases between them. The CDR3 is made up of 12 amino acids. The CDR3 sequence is CAWRQGSSPLHF. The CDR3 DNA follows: TGTGCCTGGAGGCAGGGCAGTTCACCCCTCCACTTT.

The CDR3 nucleotides are TGCGCCAGCAGCTTGACAGGGGGCGAAGGAAACACCATATATTTT. Its protein product is CASSLTGGEGNTIYF. The chain couples TRBV5-1 to TRBJ1-3; TRBD1 aligns across 9 bases. Trimming took 1 base from V and 4 from J; bases not matched to a gene: 3. CDR1 is SGHRS and CDR2 is YFSETQ in the germline V gene. The length of the CDR3 is 15 residues. The whole variable domain, filled in from reference TRBV5-1 and TRBJ1-3, reads KAGVTQTPRYLIKTRGQQVTLSCSPISGHRSVSWYQQTPGQGLQFLFEYFSETQRNKGNFPGRFSGRQFSNSRSEMNVSTLELGDSALYLCASSLTGGEGNTIYFGEGSWLTVV.

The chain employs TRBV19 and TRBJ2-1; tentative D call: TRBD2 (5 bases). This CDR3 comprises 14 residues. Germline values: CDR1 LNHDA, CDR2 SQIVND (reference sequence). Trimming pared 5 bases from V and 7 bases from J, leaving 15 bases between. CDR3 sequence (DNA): TGTGCCAGTAGTCAGACGGGATCTCCGAATGAGCAGTTCTTC. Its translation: CASSQTGSPNEQFF.

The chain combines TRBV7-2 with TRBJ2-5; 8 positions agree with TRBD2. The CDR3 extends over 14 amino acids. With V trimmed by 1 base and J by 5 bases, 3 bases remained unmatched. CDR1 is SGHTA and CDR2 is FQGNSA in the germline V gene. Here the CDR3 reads CASSLGGRRETQYF. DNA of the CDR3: TGTGCCAGCAGCTTAGGCGGGAGGAGGGAGACCCAGTACTTC.

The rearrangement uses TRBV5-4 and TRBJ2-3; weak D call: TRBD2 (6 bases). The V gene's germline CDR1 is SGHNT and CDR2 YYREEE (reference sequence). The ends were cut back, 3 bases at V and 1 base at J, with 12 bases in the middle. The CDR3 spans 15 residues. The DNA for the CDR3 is TGTGCCAGCAGCTCCGGGGACTGGGGCACAGATACGCAGTATTTT. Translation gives CASSSGDWGTDTQYF. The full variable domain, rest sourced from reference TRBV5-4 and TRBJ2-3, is ETGVTQSPTHLIKTRGQQVTLRCSSQSGHNTVSWYQQALGQGPQFIFQYYREEENGRGNFPPRFSGLQFPNYSSELNVNALELDDSALYLCASSSGDWGTDTQYFGPGTRLTVL.

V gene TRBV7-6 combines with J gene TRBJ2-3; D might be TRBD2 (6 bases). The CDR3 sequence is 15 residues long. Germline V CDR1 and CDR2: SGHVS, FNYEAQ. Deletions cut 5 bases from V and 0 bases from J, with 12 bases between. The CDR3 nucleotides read TGTGCCAGCAGCCCCAGCGGGCTAAGCACAGATACGCAGTATTTT. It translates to CASSPSGLSTDTQYF.

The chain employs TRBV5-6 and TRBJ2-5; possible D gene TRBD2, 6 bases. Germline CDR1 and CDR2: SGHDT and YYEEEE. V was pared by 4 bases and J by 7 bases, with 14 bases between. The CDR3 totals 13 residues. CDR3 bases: TGTGCCAGCAGCGCGGGACTCAGGTTGACCCAGTACTTC. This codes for CASSAGLRLTQYF.

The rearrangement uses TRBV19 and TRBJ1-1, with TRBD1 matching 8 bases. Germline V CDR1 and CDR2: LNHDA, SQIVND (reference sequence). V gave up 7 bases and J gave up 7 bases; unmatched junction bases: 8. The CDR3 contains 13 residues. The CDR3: CASTADRGVEAFF. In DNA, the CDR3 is TGTGCCAGTACTGCCGACAGGGGAGTTGAAGCTTTCTTT.

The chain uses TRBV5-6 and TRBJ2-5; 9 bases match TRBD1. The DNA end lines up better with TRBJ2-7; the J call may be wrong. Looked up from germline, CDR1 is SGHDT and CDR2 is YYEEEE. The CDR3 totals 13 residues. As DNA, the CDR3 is TGTGCCAGCAGGGGACAGGGCCGGTACGAGCAGTACTTC. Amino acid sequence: CASRGQGRYEQYF.

The CDR3 bases are TGTGCCAGCAAGTACCGGGACAGAGGGACTGAAGCTTTCTTT. Residues: CASKYRDRGTEAFF. The chain recombines TRBV19 with TRBJ1-1; 7 nucleotides align to TRBD1. The trim removed 9 bases at V and 5 bases at J, leaving 12 bases unmatched. CDR3 length: 14 amino acids. Germline CDR1 LNHDA, CDR2 SQIVND (reference sequence).

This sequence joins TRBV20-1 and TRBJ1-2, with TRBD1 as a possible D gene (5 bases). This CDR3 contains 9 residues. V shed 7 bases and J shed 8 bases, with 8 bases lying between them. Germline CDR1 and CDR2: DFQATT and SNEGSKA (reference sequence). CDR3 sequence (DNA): TGCAGTGTCGGGGGGGGCTACACCTTC. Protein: CSVGGGYTF.

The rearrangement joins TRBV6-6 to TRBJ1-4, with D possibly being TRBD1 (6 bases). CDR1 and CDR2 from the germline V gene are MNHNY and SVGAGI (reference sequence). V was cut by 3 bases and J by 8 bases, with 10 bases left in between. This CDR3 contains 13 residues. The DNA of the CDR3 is TGTGCCAGCAGTTATTTAAGGGGGGAAAAACTGTTTTTT. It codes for CASSYLRGEKLFF.

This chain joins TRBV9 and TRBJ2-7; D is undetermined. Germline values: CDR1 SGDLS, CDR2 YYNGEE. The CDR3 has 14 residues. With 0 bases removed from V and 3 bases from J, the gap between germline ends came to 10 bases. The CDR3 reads CASSVDELIYEQYF. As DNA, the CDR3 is TGTGCCAGCAGCGTAGATGAGCTAATCTACGAGCAGTACTTC.

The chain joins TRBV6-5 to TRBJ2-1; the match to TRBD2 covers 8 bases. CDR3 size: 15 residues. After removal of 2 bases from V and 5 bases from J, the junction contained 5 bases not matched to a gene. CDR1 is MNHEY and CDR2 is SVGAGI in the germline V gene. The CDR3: CASSYSGGYHNEQFF. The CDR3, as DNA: TGTGCCAGCAGTTACAGCGGGGGTTACCACAATGAGCAGTTCTTC.

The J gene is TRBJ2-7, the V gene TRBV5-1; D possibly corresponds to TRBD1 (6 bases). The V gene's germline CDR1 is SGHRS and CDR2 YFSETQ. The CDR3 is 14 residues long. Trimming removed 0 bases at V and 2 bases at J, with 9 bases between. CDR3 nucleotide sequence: TGCGCCAGCAGCTTGGAACAGGGTGCCTACGAGCAGTACTTC. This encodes CASSLEQGAYEQYF.

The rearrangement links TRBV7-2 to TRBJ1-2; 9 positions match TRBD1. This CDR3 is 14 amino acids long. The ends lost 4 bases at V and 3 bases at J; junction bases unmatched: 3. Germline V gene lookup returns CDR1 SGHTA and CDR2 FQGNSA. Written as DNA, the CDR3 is TGTGCCAGCAGCTATACAGGGGGCGACTATGGCTACACCTTC. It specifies CASSYTGGDYGYTF.

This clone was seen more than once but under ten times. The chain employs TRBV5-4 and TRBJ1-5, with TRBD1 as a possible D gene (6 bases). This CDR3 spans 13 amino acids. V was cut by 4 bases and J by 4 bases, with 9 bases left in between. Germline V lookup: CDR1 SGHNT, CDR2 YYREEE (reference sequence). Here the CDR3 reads CASSLGQNQPQHF. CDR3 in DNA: TGTGCCAGCAGCCTCGGACAGAATCAGCCCCAGCATTTT.

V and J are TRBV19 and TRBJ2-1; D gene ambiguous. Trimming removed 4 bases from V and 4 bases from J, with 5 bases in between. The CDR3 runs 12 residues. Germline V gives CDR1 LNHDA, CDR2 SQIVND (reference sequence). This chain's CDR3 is CASSSYYNEQFF. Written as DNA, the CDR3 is TGTGCCAGTAGTAGCTATTACAATGAGCAGTTCTTC.

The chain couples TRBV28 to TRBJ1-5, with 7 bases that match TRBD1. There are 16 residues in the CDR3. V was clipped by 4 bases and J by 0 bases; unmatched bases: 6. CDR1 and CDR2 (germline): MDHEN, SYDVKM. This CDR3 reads CASSSPRDSSNQPQHF. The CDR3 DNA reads TGTGCCAGCAGTTCCCCCCGGGACAGTAGCAATCAGCCCCAGCATTTT. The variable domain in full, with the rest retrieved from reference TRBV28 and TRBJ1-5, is DVKVTQSSRYLVKRTGEKVFLECVQDMDHENMFWYRQDPGLGLRLIYFSYDVKMKEKGDIPEGYSVSREKKERFSLILESASTNQTSMYLCASSSPRDSSNQPQHFGDGTRLSIL.

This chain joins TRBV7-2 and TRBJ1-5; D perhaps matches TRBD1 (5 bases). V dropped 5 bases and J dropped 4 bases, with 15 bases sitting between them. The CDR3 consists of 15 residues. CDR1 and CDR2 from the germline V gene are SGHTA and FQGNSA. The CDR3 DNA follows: TGTGCCAGCAGCCCGGATGGGGCCGTTAATCAGCCCCAGCATTTT. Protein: CASSPDGAVNQPQHF. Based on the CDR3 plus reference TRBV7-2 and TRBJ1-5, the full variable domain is GAGVSQSPSNKVTEKGKDVELRCDPISGHTALYWYRQSLGQGLEFLIYFQGNSAPDKSGLPSDRFSAERTGGSVSTLTIQRTQQEDSAVYLCASSPDGAVNQPQHFGDGTRLSIL.

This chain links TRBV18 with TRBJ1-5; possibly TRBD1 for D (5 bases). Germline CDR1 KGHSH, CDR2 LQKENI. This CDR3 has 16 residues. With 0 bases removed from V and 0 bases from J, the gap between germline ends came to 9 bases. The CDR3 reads CASSPPPGSSNQPQHF. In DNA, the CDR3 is TGTGCCAGCTCACCACCGCCAGGGTCTAGCAATCAGCCCCAGCATTTT.

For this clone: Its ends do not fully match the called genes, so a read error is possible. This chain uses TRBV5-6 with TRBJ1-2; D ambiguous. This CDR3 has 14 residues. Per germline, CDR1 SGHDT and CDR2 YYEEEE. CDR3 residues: CAGSSIGLGYGYTF. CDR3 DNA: TGTGCCGGCAGCTCCATCGGACTAGGGTATGGCTACACCTTC.

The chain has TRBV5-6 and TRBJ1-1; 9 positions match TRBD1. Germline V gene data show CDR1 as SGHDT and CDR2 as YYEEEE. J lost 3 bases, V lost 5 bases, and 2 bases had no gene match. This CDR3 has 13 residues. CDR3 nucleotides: TGTGCCAGCAGGCGGACAGGGGACACTGAAGCTTTCTTT. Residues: CASRRTGDTEAFF. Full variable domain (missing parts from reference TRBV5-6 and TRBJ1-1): DAGVTQSPTHLIKTRGQQVTLRCSPKSGHDTVSWYQQALGQGPQFIFQYYEEEERQRGNFPDRFSGHQFPNYSSELNVNALLLGDSALYLCASRRTGDTEAFFGQGTRLTVV.

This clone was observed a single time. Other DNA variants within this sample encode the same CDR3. Here the CDR3 DNA reads TGTGCCAGCTCACCCGGTACGAACACTGAAGCTTTCTTT. Translation gives CASSPGTNTEAFF. The rearrangement links TRBV18 to TRBJ1-1; D gene uncertain. The germline gives CDR1 KGHSH, CDR2 LQKENI. The CDR3 is made up of 13 amino acids. The ends were cut back, 3 bases at V and 1 base at J, with 6 bases in the middle.

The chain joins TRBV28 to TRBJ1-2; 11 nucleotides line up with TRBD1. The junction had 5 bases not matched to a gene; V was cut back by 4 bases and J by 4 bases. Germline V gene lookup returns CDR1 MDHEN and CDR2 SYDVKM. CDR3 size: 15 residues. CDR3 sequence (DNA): TGTGCCAGCAGTTCGCCGGGACAGGGGGTCTATGGCTACACCTTC. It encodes CASSSPGQGVYGYTF.

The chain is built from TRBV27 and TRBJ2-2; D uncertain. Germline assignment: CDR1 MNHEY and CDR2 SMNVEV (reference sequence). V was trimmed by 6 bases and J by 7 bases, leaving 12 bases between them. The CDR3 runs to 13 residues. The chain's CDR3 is CASRLGRIGELFF. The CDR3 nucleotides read TGTGCCAGCAGATTGGGCCGTATCGGGGAGCTGTTTTTT.

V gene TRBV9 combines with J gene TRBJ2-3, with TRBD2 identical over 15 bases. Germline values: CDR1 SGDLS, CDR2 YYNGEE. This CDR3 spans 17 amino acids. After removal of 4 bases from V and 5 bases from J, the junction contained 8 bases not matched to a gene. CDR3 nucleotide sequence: TGTGCCAGCAGCCCCCGGACTAGCGGGGGGGCGCGAGATACGCAGTATTTT. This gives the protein CASSPRTSGGARDTQYF.